This T cell receptor (beta chain) was observed in a study of tumor-infiltrating lymphocytes in primary liver carcinoma (dated by TCRdb to the late 2010s). Looking at the study overall: Of the five patients (three men and two women, aged 30 to 69 years), four had hepatocellular carcinoma and one had combined HCC and intrahepatic cholangiocarcinoma. TCRbeta repertoire sequencing, expression microarrays and whole-exome sequencing were combined in the study across five regions of each liver tumor, with adjacent normal tissue and blood also included. A total of roughly 35 specimens from 5 patients, comprising roughly 25 tumor regions, 5 adjacent noncancerous liver tissues and 5 peripheral blood samples, were covered by TCRbeta repertoire sequencing. The five patients had tumors staged T1-T3 N0M0, with maximum diameters ranging from roughly 4.2 to 11 cm. Each sample produced about 3.5 to 8 million productive TCRbeta reads, and read depth showed no significant difference between tissue types. Reproducibility between technical replicate repertoires was high, with correlation coefficients above 0.98 and mean shared-clone rates about 0.89. The full study reports these points: Only 4 or 5 patients were included in the study, and the authors note that the findings should be validated in a larger study. Since the samples were bulk and unsorted, there was no way to compare CD4+ and CD8+ T cell repertoires. Repertoire overlap was higher between tumor regions (mean around 36%) than tumor-adjacent (around 17%) or tumor-blood (approximately 15%) pairs, consistent with antigen-driven expansion. A significantly larger repertoire fraction was made up by the top 250 clones in tumors than in blood (p = 0.039). Only the TCR beta chain was sequenced, so true repertoire diversity is likely underestimated because unpaired alpha chains were not captured.

V loses 4 bases of germline sequence and J loses 19 bases, and the interval between the two ends is 20 bases. Taken from cysteine to phenylalanine, the CDR3 has 13 residues. Of all the DNA, just the CDR3 is kept, 39 bases in frame from base 1. CDR1 and CDR2 were assigned from the germline V gene (reference sequence) as MNHNY and SVGAGI. Regarding this clonotype: What this receptor recognizes is not known. No base quality information exists; no much larger clone differs at one position.

Total RNA and DNA were co-extracted from around 20-30 mg of bulk tissue with the AllPrep DNA/RNA mini kit, without cell sorting. Surgical resection was performed in China between late 2015 and 2016 on about 5 patients with histopathologically diagnosed primary liver carcinoma. At the time of sampling, the patients had chronic HBV infection and had not received any treatment. Each fresh piece of tumor and adjacent tissue was cut in two, with one half stored in RNAlater at -80 degrees C and the other half sent for histology. Using a constant-region primer and ProtoScript II reverse transcriptase, TCRbeta-specific cDNA was reverse-transcribed from roughly 460 ng total RNA. The TCRbeta libraries were prepared through three rounds of nested multiplex PCR following a slightly modified ARM-PCR procedure. Each of the first two PCR rounds ran for around 11 cycles using multiplex TRBV1-TRBV30 forward primers together with a Cbeta reverse primer. A final 25-cycle PCR with Deep VentR polymerase added sample barcodes and Illumina adapters. Before sequencing, amplicons of 200-500 bp were gel-purified using a QIAquick gel extraction kit. An Illumina HiSeq 2500 was used to sequence the TCRbeta amplicons with 250-bp paired-end reads. In the source study's methods: To recover full CDR3 sequences, reads were quality-trimmed using Trimmomatic v0.33 and paired reads were then merged using FLASH v1.2.11. V, D and J germline segments were assigned to the rearranged TCRbeta sequences by MiGEC v1.2.1b. Clonotype statistics, along with Shannon-Wiener diversity indices, were calculated using VDJtools v1.0.0. Except for diversity analysis, only the 250 most abundant clonotypes of each sample were used in subsequent analyses to reduce sampling bias. TCRdb trimmed public reads at Q25 via fastp, called clones via MiXCR and kept in-frame beta chains. Rows merge per CDR3 protein into single entries with the most common DNA and genes. These V and J calls are TCRdb output, not the study's own analysis. The sample table holds approximately 80,000 distinct CDR3 sequences, of which 69% were seen once. The top ten hold less than 30% of the sample.

The sequence links TRBV6-6 to TRBJ1-6, and possibly TRBD1, on 6 matching bases. The material sequenced was tumor-adjacent normal liver tissue. The sequence was collected from a man in his forties or fifties with primary liver carcinoma and hepatitis B virus infection. The DNA reads as follows: TGTGCCAGCAGTTCAACAGGGATTTCACTCCTTCACTTT. Its translation reads: CASSSTGISLLHF.